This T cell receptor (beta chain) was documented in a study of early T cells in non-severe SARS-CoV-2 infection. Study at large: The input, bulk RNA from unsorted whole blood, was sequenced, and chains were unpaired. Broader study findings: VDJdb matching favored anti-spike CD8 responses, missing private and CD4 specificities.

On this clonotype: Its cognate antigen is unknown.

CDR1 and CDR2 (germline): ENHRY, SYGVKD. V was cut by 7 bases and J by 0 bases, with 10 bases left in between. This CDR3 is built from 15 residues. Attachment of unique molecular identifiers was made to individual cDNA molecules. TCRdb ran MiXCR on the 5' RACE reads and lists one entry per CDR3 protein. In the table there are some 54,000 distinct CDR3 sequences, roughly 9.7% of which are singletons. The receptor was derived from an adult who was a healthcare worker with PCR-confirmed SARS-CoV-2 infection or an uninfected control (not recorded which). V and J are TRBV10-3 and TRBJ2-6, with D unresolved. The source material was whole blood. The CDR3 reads CAITSASSGANVLTF. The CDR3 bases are TGTGCCATCACGTCCGCCAGCTCTGGGGCCAACGTCCTGACTTTC.